The 10 T cell receptor beta chains in this list originate from one sample, sequenced in a study of radiotherapy plus CTLA-4 blockade in lung cancer. Profiling relied on immunoSEQ multiplex PCR, and the TCRdb table lists in-frame clones only, not all of them. Here the sample spans 35,000 or so clones, 85% to 90% being singletons. Sequenced material: peripheral blood, taken from a patient treated with radiotherapy plus ipilimumab. Source of these receptors: a human donor with non-small cell lung cancer who had stable disease on radiotherapy plus ipilimumab.

CDR3 DNA: TGTGCCAGCAGCGACCGGGACAGGGGGAGGAATGAGCAGTTCTTC. Translated: CASSDRDRGRNEQFF. The gene calls are TRBV9 and TRBJ2-1; 11 bases agree with TRBD1. Germline loops: CDR1 SGDLS, CDR2 YYNGEE. The J segment lost 7 bases and the V segment lost 3 bases, leaving 6 bases of the junction unmatched. This CDR3 is built from 15 residues.

The chain is built from TRBV4-1 and TRBJ2-2; D remains unclear. CDR1 is MGHRA, CDR2 YSYEKL, per germline. The V and J ends lost 1 base and 2 bases respectively, with 20 bases between them. The CDR3 is 19 amino acids. In DNA, the CDR3 is TGCGCCAGCAGCCAAGGACTTTGGCGCAAGGATCTAAACACCGGGGAGCTGTTTTTT. Amino acid sequence: CASSQGLWRKDLNTGELFF.

As concerns this clone: This sample includes further DNA sequences coding for the same CDR3. This chain uses TRBV7-9 with TRBJ2-5; 7 nucleotides agree with TRBD2. J was trimmed by 2 bases and V by 0 bases; bases with no gene match: 0. CDR3 length equals 14 residues. Germline-derived CDR1 and CDR2 are SEHNR and FQNEAQ (reference sequence). This chain's CDR3 is CASSLAGGQETQYF. The CDR3 coding sequence is TGTGCCAGCAGCTTAGCGGGAGGGCAAGAGACCCAGTACTTC.

The V and J genes are TRBV10-3 and TRBJ2-5; TRBD2 agrees at 9 bases. The CDR3 consists of 18 residues. Germline loops: CDR1 ENHRY, CDR2 SYGVKD. Germline trimming cut 2 bases from V and 5 bases from J; bases unmatched to any gene: 15. CDR3: CAISEDQAGLAGMETQYF. In DNA, the CDR3 is TGTGCCATCAGTGAGGATCAGGCGGGGCTAGCGGGAATGGAGACCCAGTACTTC.

The chain is built from TRBV7-3 and TRBJ2-2; D possibly corresponds to TRBD2 (5 bases). This CDR3 has 16 amino acids. Germline assignment: CDR1 SGHTA and CDR2 FQGTGA. Deletions cut 4 bases from V and 8 bases from J, with 20 bases between. For the CDR3, the DNA is TGTGCCAGCAGCTCAGAGCGGAGCCTCGTGAGAGGGGAGCTGTTTTTT. The encoded protein is CASSSERSLVRGELFF.

J is TRBJ2-1 and V is TRBV7-9, with 12 bases that match TRBD1. The CDR3 is 15 residues long. V dropped 3 bases and J dropped 8; count of bases not matched to a gene: 5. Germline CDR1 and CDR2: SEHNR and FQNEAQ (reference sequence). The CDR3 protein is CASSLGQGAGYEQFF. CDR3 bases: TGTGCCAGCAGCTTGGGACAGGGGGCGGGTTATGAGCAGTTCTTC.

The J gene is TRBJ2-7, the V gene TRBV6-6, with 10 bases aligning to TRBD2. Germline lookup yields CDR1 MNHNY and CDR2 SVGAGI (reference sequence). The CDR3 is made up of 14 amino acids. The trim removed 8 bases at V and 3 bases at J, leaving 7 bases unmatched. The CDR3: CASALAGHNYEQYF. DNA for the CDR3: TGTGCCAGCGCACTAGCGGGACATAACTACGAGCAGTACTTC.

The V and J genes are TRBV30 and TRBJ2-5; no clear D. V was pared by 0 bases and J by 4 bases, with 6 bases between. The germline V gene has CDR1 GTSNPN and CDR2 SVGIG (reference sequence). This CDR3 is 12 amino acids long. As DNA, the CDR3 is TGTGCCTGGAGTGTTCAGGTAGAGACCCAGTACTTC. This gives the protein CAWSVQVETQYF. Supplemented by reference TRBV30 and TRBJ2-5, the full variable domain reads SQTIHQWPATLVQPVGSPLSLECTVEGTSNPNLYWYRQAAGRGLQLLFYSVGIGQISSEVPQNLSASRPQDRQFILSSKKLLLSDSGFYLCAWSVQVETQYFGPGTRLLVL.

This chain links TRBV30 with TRBJ1-1; no clear D. The CDR3 consists of 13 residues. From germline, CDR1 is GTSNPN and CDR2 SVGIG (reference sequence). Trimming removed 4 bases from V and 1 base from J, with 10 bases in between. As DNA, the CDR3 is TGTGCCTGGAAACGTAGTAGGAACACTGAAGCTTTCTTT. This encodes CAWKRSRNTEAFF.

This clone was counted only a few times. This chain uses TRBV7-3 with TRBJ2-2; D remains unclear. Trimming removed 4 bases from V and 3 bases from J, with 3 bases in between. Germline V gives CDR1 SGHTA, CDR2 FQGTGA. The CDR3 is made up of 12 amino acids. The CDR3 sequence is CASSSYTGELFF. CDR3 nucleotides: TGTGCCAGCAGCTCCTACACCGGGGAGCTGTTTTTT.